This T cell receptor (beta chain) was found in a study of T cell repertoires in ileal Crohn's disease (dated by TCRdb to about 2019). In the study overall: At the time of surgery, around 35% of patients were active smokers, and the median duration of disease was around eight years. All patients had surgery for a complication: stricturing disease in around 60% and penetrating disease in about 40%. Postoperative therapy was given to about half of the patients, with thiopurines administered to under 13 patients and anti-TNF agents administered to fewer than 20 patients. The M0 samples consisted of biopsies taken from the inflamed part of the ileum within the surgical resection specimen. For commercial TCRB immunosequencing, approximately 460 nanograms of biopsy DNA were submitted for each sample. The TCR repertoire was analysed in about 55 patients with Crohn's disease drawn from a prospective multicentre cohort. The study ran alongside a multicentre cohort designed to identify predictors of early endoscopic recurrence after ileocolonic resection. A Rutgeerts score higher than i0 was the definition used for endoscopic postoperative recurrence. The study sequenced some 170 mucosal samples from 57 patients, taken at several locations on the surgical specimen and at postoperative endoscopy. Overall study results and their limits: Compared with CD4 T cells, sorted CD8 T cells held more high-frequency clones, which suggests that the mucosal expansions were mostly CD8. Endoscopic recurrence was linked to a higher percentage of high-frequency clones at surgery, and recurrence occurred in every patient whose clonality exceeded 26.8% (18/57). Only a subgroup of patients, of unstated size, had their mucosal CD4 and CD8 T cells sorted and sequenced. Patients who were active smokers at surgery had a significantly higher proportion of clonal expansions than non-smokers (25.9% vs 17.9%, p=0.02).

Preparation of the library involved the immunoSEQ multiplex PCR assay. Adaptive Biotechnology amplified the CDR3 regions from genomic DNA with a two-step multiplex PCR designed to control amplification bias. The first PCR used primers for every V and J gene segment; the second PCR added barcodes and Illumina adapters. An Illumina instrument was used to sequence the CDR3 libraries. Per the source publication's procedure: The analysis drew on both the pipelines supplied by the vendor and custom analysis of the raw data in R/Bioconductor running R version 3.3.0. Clonality, which ranges from 0 to 1, was calculated as the inverse of the normalised Shannon entropy across all productive clones. High-frequency clones were defined as the share of the repertoire occupied by the top 100 clones, with only clones passing a 95% confidence test being retained. Overlap between samples was measured with the Morisita-Horn index, while repertoire diversity was measured with the Simpson index. This is the immuneACCESS table as TCRdb keeps it, with only in-frame sequences that have V and J called. A part of the clones is gone; compared with another copy, unresolved V genes explain less than half, and the rest is unexplained. That table furnishes V, J and clone size, whereas the DNA furnished D and trimming. A total of about 17,000 clones appear in this sample, about three quarters of them only once. The ten largest clones take up roughly 4.1% of the sample.

In the case of this clone: Its antigen has not been determined. Per-base quality was not reported, and no clone a single base away is much larger than it.

Relative to germline, V is missing 4 bases and J is missing 4 bases, with 5 bases of the junction outside any gene match. The germline V gene specifies ENHRY as CDR1 and SYGVKD as CDR2. The CDR3 runs 14 amino acids, cysteine and phenylalanine included. Kept here is only the CDR3 DNA, which spans 42 bases and is read in frame from base 1. The time point label here, explained by the study, means: inflamed ileum from the surgical specimen. To be eligible, patients had to be adults with ileal or ileocolonic Crohn's disease and an indication for ileocolonic resection. Whole ileal mucosal biopsies were stored frozen at -80°C before DNA extraction. Genomic DNA was isolated from frozen whole biopsies using a TRizol-based method, and the DNA was quantified with a NanoDrop 2000 spectrophotometer.

The sequenced material came from ileal tissue. The source of this sequence is an adult with Crohn's disease. Here the chain combines TRBV10-3 and TRBJ2-5; 8 bases in the middle match TRBD2. The nucleotide sequence is given as TGTGCCATCAGTGGTGGGACTAGAGGAGAGACCCAGTACTTC. This yields the protein CAISGGTRGETQYF.